This paragraph reports one T cell receptor (beta chain). What it recognizes is unknown. Together with a sample-barcoded 5' primer, a J-beta primer mix was included in a second PCR lasting about 6 to 11 cycles. Every cDNA molecule bore a tag from a template-switch adaptor containing 12 random nucleotides. A single record per CDR3 protein comes from TCRdb applying MiXCR to the 5' RACE reads. The profile shows roughly 1,800,000 distinct CDR3 sequences, 40% to 55% of them singletons. The record originates from a study of blood T cells in healthy people across ages. Study findings and constraints: Age advanced and TCR beta diversity per million T cells fell, roughly linearly.

Individuals who donated were healthy Caucasians from Russia aged roughly 6 to 100. V dropped 6 bases and J dropped 6 bases, with 15 bases sitting between them. In germline, CDR1 is SQVTM, CDR2 ANQGSEA. The CDR3 sequence is 13 residues long. This receptor was taken from a woman in her 40s in good health. The specimen was blood. V gene TRBV29-1 combines with J gene TRBJ2-1; D unclear. The chain's CDR3 is CSVGTTRSNEQFF. CDR3 coding DNA: TGCAGCGTGGGCACAACTCGGAGCAATGAGCAGTTCTTC.